A selection of T cell receptor beta chains follows, all from one sample in a study of T cell responses to AZD1222 COVID-19 vaccine. Data came from immunoSEQ multiplex PCR; TCRdb stores just in-frame clones and leaves some out. This table holds approximately 100,000 clones, under 95% found once. The sequencing here drew on peripheral blood, taken on day 0 of AZD1222 vaccination. These TCRs come from an adult in good health. Both conserved end residues are trimmed from each CDR3. Fields, in order: V gene, CDR3 length, J gene, CDR3 protein.

TRBV7-9	13	TRBJ2-1	ASSSGQGDYNEQF
TRBV2	9	TRBJ1-1	ASRGTMEAF
TRBV7-2	13	TRBJ2-5	ASSTVAGYQETQY
TRBV27	12	TRBJ2-1	ASSFGRSYNEQF
TRBV4-3	13	TRBJ2-2	ASSQGTRNTGELF
TRBV7-2	11	TRBJ1-2	ASSADGGSGYT
TRBV5-6	10	TRBJ1-1	ASSLIPGEAF
TRBV4-2	12	TRBJ2-7	ASSQDPKGYEQY
TRBV7-3	13	TRBJ1-1	ASSLTGPGNTEAF
TRBV19	12	TRBJ1-5	ASSRERVGQPQH
TRBV5-1	13	TRBJ2-2	ASSPSGGYTGELF
TRBV4-2	13	TRBJ1-5	ASSQVSPGNQPQH
TRBV14	15	TRBJ2-3	ASSPSISGAHKDTQY
TRBV14	14	TRBJ2-3	ASSLTSGPTRDTQY
TRBV15	11	TRBJ2-2	ATSRDLSGELF
TRBV18	12	TRBJ1-5	ASSPGDSNQPQH